Below, 28 T cell receptor beta chains from the same sample are listed, as sequenced in a study of CXCR3-negative and CXCR3-positive naive CD8 T cells. The method, 5' RACE with UMI labels, was used to prepare the TRB cDNA libraries. TCRdb re-called the 5' RACE reads and catalogs CDR3 proteins one per entry, DNA excluded. The sample has 30,000 to 40,000 distinct CDR3 sequences. Material for sequencing was memory CD8+ T cells from blood. The receptors derive from a human donor in good health. Some clones in this sample may be carry-over from other donors' samples.

The chain links TRBV6-2 or TRBV6-3 to TRBJ2-1. The CDR3 spans 13 residues. CDR1 and CDR2 from the germline V gene are MNHEY and SVGEGT. CDR3 region: CASSYKSYNEQFF.

This chain joins TRBV29-1 and TRBJ2-5; the TRBD1 assignment by TCRdb is unverifiable without DNA. This CDR3 comprises 14 residues. Per germline, CDR1 SQVTM and CDR2 ANQGSEA. The chain's CDR3 is CSVDGGQGQETQYF.

The J gene is TRBJ2-2, the V gene TRBV12-3 or TRBV12-4; TCRdb gives TRBD1 as the D gene, but with no DNA this cannot be confirmed. The CDR3 loop spans 16 amino acids. CDR3 region: CASSLEDRLVTGELFF.

V is TRBV27 and J is TRBJ2-3; TCRdb selects TRBD1, and the lack of DNA leaves this call unchecked. The germline V gene encodes CDR1 MNHEY and CDR2 SMNVEV (reference sequence). The CDR3 covers 12 residues. CDR3 region: CASLGARNTQYF.

The chain couples TRBV28 to TRBJ1-1. The CDR3 sequence is 12 residues long. The germline CDR1 and CDR2 sequences are MDHEN and SYDVKM. The CDR3: CASLRAGREAFF.

V usage is TRBV6-5 and J usage is TRBJ2-2. The germline gives CDR1 MNHEY, CDR2 SVGAGI. The CDR3 is made up of 14 amino acids. The CDR3 loop is CASGFNENTGELFF.

V gene TRBV4-2 combines with J gene TRBJ2-2. Germline V gene lookup returns CDR1 LGHNA and CDR2 YNFKEQ. This CDR3 is built from 14 residues. The CDR3 sequence: CASSQESGTGELFF.

The CDR3 protein is CASSAGQGEQYF. The V gene is TRBV9, the J gene TRBJ2-7; TCRdb's D call of TRBD1 is untestable without DNA. Germline loops: CDR1 SGDLS, CDR2 YYNGEE. The CDR3 is 12 amino acids.

The rearrangement uses TRBV27 and TRBJ2-3. The germline CDR1 and CDR2 sequences are MNHEY and SMNVEV (reference sequence). The CDR3 is 13 amino acids. Here the CDR3 reads CASSFAVTDTQYF.

V is TRBV1 and J is TRBJ1-5; TCRdb returns TRBD1, unconfirmable since there is no DNA. TRBV1 is noted as a pseudogene. This CDR3 is 17 amino acids long. The CDR3 sequence: CTSSGGGYYVRDQPQHF.

The genes are TRBV3-1 and TRBJ2-5; absent DNA, TCRdb's TRBD1 call cannot be checked. The germline gives CDR1 LGHDT, CDR2 YNNKEL (reference sequence). The CDR3 totals 15 residues. The CDR3 here is CASSQSGEGEETQYF.

CDR3 sequence: CATSRGDRPALKGYTF. The chain carries TRBV15 and TRBJ1-2; TCRdb's assignment of TRBD1 cannot be checked, as there is no DNA. Germline V lookup: CDR1 LNHNV, CDR2 YYDKDF (reference sequence). The CDR3 extends over 16 amino acids.

The V call is TRBV11-3, the J call TRBJ2-1. This CDR3 is built from 12 residues. Germline V gives CDR1 SGHNT, CDR2 YENEEA. The CDR3 sequence: CASSLGTTEQFF.

This clonotype is classed as medium-sized by frequency. The chain is built from TRBV6-2 or TRBV6-3 and TRBJ2-2; TCRdb's D call, TRBD1, is unchecked because there is no DNA. Looked up from germline, CDR1 is MNHEY and CDR2 is SVGEGT. This CDR3 is 14 amino acids long. CDR3 in amino acids: CASSPRGETGELFF.

This chain links TRBV6-2 or TRBV6-3 with TRBJ2-2; TCRdb's D call, TRBD1, is unchecked because there is no DNA. Germline CDR1 and CDR2: MNHEY and SVGEGT. The CDR3 is 14 amino acids. The CDR3 reads CASLGPLNTGELFF.

V usage is TRBV7-6 and J usage is TRBJ2-7; the D gene TCRdb calls, TRBD1, cannot be checked with no DNA. CDR1 is SGHVS, CDR2 FNYEAQ, per germline. This CDR3 is built from 13 residues. The CDR3 loop is CASSPPGINEQYF.

The chain joins TRBV6-4 to TRBJ2-3. CDR1 and CDR2 (germline): MRHNA, SNTAGT. The length of the CDR3 is 14 residues. CDR3 region: CASSPAASTDTQYF.

CDR3 amino acids: CASSDQGNTEAFF. The chain has TRBV6-4 and TRBJ1-1. Per the germline V gene, CDR1 is MRHNA and CDR2 is SNTAGT. The CDR3 length is 13 residues.

The chain combines TRBV19 with TRBJ1-2; the TCRdb call, TRBD1, lacks DNA for checking. CDR3 size: 16 residues. Germline values: CDR1 LNHDA, CDR2 SQIVND (reference sequence). The CDR3 here is CASTDRSGRGAYGYTF.

The chain links TRBV28 to TRBJ2-4; TCRdb calls TRBD1, which cannot be checked without DNA. The CDR3 totals 15 residues. The germline V gene encodes CDR1 MDHEN and CDR2 SYDVKM. CDR3 sequence reads: CASTRDGMGKNIQYF. The whole variable domain, remainder taken from reference TRBV28 and TRBJ2-4, is DVKVTQSSRYLVKRTGEKVFLECVQDMDHENMFWYRQDPGLGLRLIYFSYDVKMKEKGDIPEGYSVSREKKERFSLILESASTNQTSMYLCASTRDGMGKNIQYFGAGTRLSVL.

The chain is built from TRBV3-1 and TRBJ2-2; TCRdb indicates TRBD1, and absent DNA this call remains unverified. The germline gives CDR1 LGHDT, CDR2 YNNKEL (reference sequence). CDR3 size: 16 residues. This CDR3 reads CASSQTGWANTGELFF.

This chain connects TRBV4-3 to TRBJ2-6. The CDR3 has 16 residues. Germline V gene lookup returns CDR1 LGHNA and CDR2 YSLEER. CDR3 residues: CASSQDHSSGANVLTF.

The chain carries TRBV20-1 and TRBJ2-7; TCRdb calls TRBD2, which cannot be checked without DNA. Germline V gene sequence: CDR1 DFQATT, CDR2 SNEGSKA (reference sequence). The CDR3 spans 11 residues. Here the CDR3 reads CSAENSREQYF.

Frequency places this clonotype as medium-sized. The chain combines TRBV6-4 with TRBJ2-2; as DNA is missing, the TRBD2 call by TCRdb cannot be tested. Germline V CDR1 and CDR2: MRHNA, SNTAGT. The CDR3 is 16 amino acids. The CDR3 protein is CASSDSGGANTGELFF.

The chain has TRBV5-6 and TRBJ2-1; the D gene TCRdb calls, TRBD2, cannot be checked with no DNA. This CDR3 is 15 amino acids long. Germline V gives CDR1 SGHDT, CDR2 YYEEEE. Here the CDR3 reads CASSLTSGLYNEQFF.

The J gene is TRBJ2-7, the V gene TRBV20-1; TCRdb calls TRBD2, which cannot be checked without DNA. Germline CDR1 reads DFQATT; CDR2 reads SNEGSKA (reference sequence). CDR3 length equals 13 residues. The CDR3 sequence: CSARASGDYEQYF.

By frequency, this clonotype registers medium-sized (0.01 to 0.1%). This chain joins TRBV19 and TRBJ2-7. The CDR3 loop spans 12 amino acids. Germline V gene sequence: CDR1 LNHDA, CDR2 SQIVND (reference sequence). The CDR3 sequence is CASSIAGYEQYF.

This chain joins TRBV15 and TRBJ2-7. This CDR3 contains 15 residues. The germline gives CDR1 LNHNV, CDR2 YYDKDF (reference sequence). The CDR3 loop is CATSGFRTGPHEQYF.